This TCR beta chain was found in a study of a mutant IDH1 vaccine in newly diagnosed glioma. Study overall: Vaccination followed radiotherapy alone by 4-6 weeks, or accompanied temozolomide cycles.

This table comes from immunoSEQ multiplex PCR, and its TCRdb copy is limited to in-frame clones, with some not included. The data show 55,000 or so clones, with about 91% seen just once and 2% to 2.5% held by the top ten. Time point: week 11, during vaccination. Doses consisted of 300 ug of mutant IDH1 20-mer peptide each, paired with topical imiquimod. Remarks on this clone: The antigen remains undetermined.

Findings and limits, study-wide: Immune responses induced by vaccination arose in 93.3% of the patients. Pseudoprogression showed no apparent link to changes in top peripheral T cell clonotypes.

The germline V gene encodes CDR1 KGHSH and CDR2 LQKENI. This CDR3 has 12 residues. V was trimmed by 5 bases and J by 2 bases, leaving 5 bases between them. The material sequenced was PBMCs, taken from a glioma patient whose treatment included an IDH1 peptide vaccine. The chain links TRBV18 to TRBJ2-3, with unresolved D. This TCR was recovered from a man between 50 and 59 years old with glioma. CDR3 coding DNA: TGTGCCAGCTCAACCCACACAGATACGCAGTATTTT. Translation: CASSTHTDTQYF.